The 5 T cell receptor beta chains below were found in one sample sequenced in a study of cytomegalovirus exposure and HLA in healthy donors (dated by TCRdb to the late 2010s). Libraries were built with the immunoSEQ multiplex PCR assay. For the multiplex PCR, a mixture combining 60 forward primers for TCR Vbeta segments and 13 reverse primers for TCR Jbeta segments was used. Imported from immuneACCESS, the table was reduced by TCRdb to in-frame sequences with V and J called. These copies leave out some clones; in studies compared against another copy, an unresolved V gene accounts for under half, and the cause of the remainder is not known. The sample profile shows about 140,000 clones; roughly 80% of them were found once. The ten largest account for 0.95% to 1.5% of the sample. Sequencing was performed on PBMCs. These receptors originate from a female donor in good health and CMV-seronegative.

This clone showed up just a few times. The chain couples TRBV10-3 to TRBJ2-5, with D possibly being TRBD2 (6 bases). Germline V gene sequence: CDR1 ENHRY, CDR2 SYGVKD. V was shortened by 3 bases and J by 5 bases, with 13 bases between the two germline ends. The CDR3 runs 14 residues. In DNA form, the CDR3 reads TGTGCCATCAGTGATGGAGGAGGGAGGGAGACCCAGTACTTC. It specifies CAISDGGGRETQYF.

A few counts support this clone. The rearrangement links TRBV7-9 to TRBJ2-5; D might be TRBD2 (5 bases). V was clipped by 4 bases and J by 3 bases, with 9 bases between them. This CDR3 is 13 amino acids long. Germline loops: CDR1 SEHNR, CDR2 FQNEAQ (reference sequence). Written as DNA, the CDR3 is TGTGCCAGCAGCTCGTCCGGGGAAGAGACCCAGTACTTC. It specifies CASSSSGEETQYF.

This chain links TRBV4-1 with TRBJ2-1, with 7 bases fitting TRBD2. The CDR3 runs to 18 residues. Losses at the gene ends were 0 bases for V and 7 bases for J; bases not matched to a gene: 15. The germline gives CDR1 MGHRA, CDR2 YSYEKL. CDR3 protein: CASSQDTPRSQGGNEQFF. The CDR3 bases are TGCGCCAGCAGCCAAGACACCCCGCGGTCCCAGGGAGGGAATGAGCAGTTCTTC.

The chain employs TRBV30 and TRBJ2-1; 8 bases are shared with TRBD1. The ends lost 4 bases at V and 7 bases at J; junction bases unmatched: 6. This CDR3 is built from 13 residues. CDR1 and CDR2 from the germline V gene are GTSNPN and SVGIG (reference sequence). The chain's CDR3 is CAWIPGQVNEQFF. Written as DNA, the CDR3 is TGTGCCTGGATTCCGGGACAGGTAAATGAGCAGTTCTTC.

The rearrangement links TRBV18 to TRBJ2-5, with D perhaps matching TRBD1 (6 bases). This CDR3 spans 15 amino acids. In germline, CDR1 is KGHSH, CDR2 LQKENI. Trimming took off 3 bases at V and 1 base at J, with 12 bases between the two ends. The CDR3 is CASSPQQGAQETQYF. CDR3 nucleotides: TGTGCCAGCTCACCGCAACAGGGCGCCCAAGAGACCCAGTACTTC. The variable domain in full, completed from reference TRBV18 and TRBJ2-5, reads NAGVMQNPRHLVRRRGQEARLRCSPMKGHSHVYWYRQLPEEGLKFMVYLQKENIIDESGMPKERFSAEFPKEGPSILRIQQVVRGDSAAYFCASSPQQGAQETQYFGPGTRLLVL.